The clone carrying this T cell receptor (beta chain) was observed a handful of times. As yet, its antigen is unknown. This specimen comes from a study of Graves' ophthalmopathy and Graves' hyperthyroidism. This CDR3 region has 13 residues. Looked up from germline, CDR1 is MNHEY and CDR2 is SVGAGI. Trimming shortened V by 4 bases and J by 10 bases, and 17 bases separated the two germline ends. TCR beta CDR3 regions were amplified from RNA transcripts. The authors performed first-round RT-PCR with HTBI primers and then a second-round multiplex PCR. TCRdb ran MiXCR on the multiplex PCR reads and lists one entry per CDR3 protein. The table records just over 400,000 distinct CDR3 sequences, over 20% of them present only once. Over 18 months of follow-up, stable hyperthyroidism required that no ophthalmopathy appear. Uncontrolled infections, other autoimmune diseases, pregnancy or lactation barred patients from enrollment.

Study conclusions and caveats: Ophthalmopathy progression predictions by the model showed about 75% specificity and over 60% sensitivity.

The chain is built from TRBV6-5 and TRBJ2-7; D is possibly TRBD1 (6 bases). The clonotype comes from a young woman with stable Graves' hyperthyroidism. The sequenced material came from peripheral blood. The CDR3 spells CASSSTMAQGQYF. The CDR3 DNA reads TGTGCCAGCAGTTCCACTATGGCACAGGGACAGTACTTC.